These 22 T cell receptor beta chains share one sample of origin, sequenced in a study of T cell responses to AZD1222 COVID-19 vaccine. Some clones are missing from TCRdb's copy, which holds only in-frame ones; the method was immunoSEQ multiplex PCR. The sample lists about 54,000 clones, roughly 90% occurring once. The input for sequencing was peripheral blood, taken 28 days after the second AZD1222 dose. All receptors come from an adult who received the AZD1222 COVID-19 vaccine.

A single count supports this clone. The DNA for the CDR3 is TGTGCCAGCAGGGGGACACTTGATCCCTACACTGAAGCTTTCTTT. It codes for CASRGTLDPYTEAFF. V usage is TRBV6-5 and J usage is TRBJ1-1; tentatively, D is TRBD1 (6 bases). Trimming stripped 6 bases from V and 3 bases from J, with 17 bases between. The CDR3 has 15 amino acids. Germline values: CDR1 MNHEY, CDR2 SVGAGI.

The CDR3 protein is CASSQEYLTREKLFF. The CDR3 DNA is TGTGCCAGCAGCCAAGAGTACCTCACCAGGGAAAAACTGTTTTTT. J is TRBJ1-4 and V is TRBV3-1 (or the pseudogene TRBV3-2); D remains unclear. Germline assignment: CDR1 LGHDT and CDR2 YNNKEL (reference sequence). The CDR3 has 15 residues. V gave up 0 bases and J gave up 8 bases, with 13 bases separating them.

This rearrangement joins TRBV6-5 to TRBJ1-5; no clear D. CDR3 length: 14 residues. CDR1 is MNHEY, CDR2 SVGAGI, per germline. Trimming left V 2 bases short and J 2 bases short, with 7 bases between. The CDR3 nucleotides read TGTGCCAGCAGTTACCTTGGCGGCAATCAGCCCCAGCATTTT. Protein product: CASSYLGGNQPQHF.

The gene calls are TRBV12-3 or TRBV12-4 and TRBJ1-1, with a weak D call TRBD1 (6 bases). V was trimmed by 3 bases and J by 6 bases, leaving 11 bases between them. The length of the CDR3 is 13 residues. CDR3 sequence reads: CASSFGQRAEAFF. The CDR3 bases are TGTGCCAGCAGTTTCGGACAGAGGGCTGAAGCTTTCTTT.

The rearrangement links TRBV5-4 to TRBJ2-7; a possible D gene is TRBD2 (6 bases). CDR3 length: 15 amino acids. V was cut by 10 bases and J by 3 bases, with 23 bases left in between. Germline CDR1 SGHNT, CDR2 YYREEE (reference sequence). CDR3 sequence reads: CACADHPGLSYEQYF. Here the CDR3 DNA reads TGTGCCTGCGCCGACCACCCGGGACTCAGCTACGAGCAGTACTTC.

This clone was seen a handful of times. The chain couples TRBV19 to TRBJ2-5; D is unclear. The CDR3 is made up of 11 amino acids. Per the germline V gene, CDR1 is LNHDA and CDR2 is SQIVND (reference sequence). V lost 5 bases and J 5 bases, leaving 6 bases between the germline ends. The DNA for the CDR3 is TGTGCCAGTAGTGCCCGGGAGACCCAGTACTTC. Encoded protein: CASSARETQYF. Using reference TRBV19 and TRBJ2-5 for the parts outside the CDR3, the full variable domain is DGGITQSPKYLFRKEGQNVTLSCEQNLNHDAMYWYRQDPGQGLRLIYYSQIVNDFQKGDIAEGYSVSREKKESFPLTVTSAQKNPTAFYLCASSARETQYFGPGTRLLVL.

This clone appeared a single time. J is TRBJ2-7 and V is TRBV11-2, with TRBD1 identical over 10 bases. CDR1 and CDR2 (germline): SGHAT, FQNNGV. The CDR3 is 15 residues long. With 3 bases clipped from V and 5 bases from J, the junction kept 7 bases outside the gene matches. CDR3 bases: TGTGCCAGCAGCTTGACAGGGGGCCAAAGGGACGAGCAGTACTTC. It encodes CASSLTGGQRDEQYF.

This chain uses TRBV29-1 with TRBJ2-5; 13 bases line up with TRBD2. In germline, CDR1 is SQVTM, CDR2 ANQGSEA. The trim removed 4 bases at V and 5 bases at J, leaving 7 bases unmatched. The CDR3 covers 15 residues. In nucleotides, the CDR3 is TGCAGCGTTGCTGGACTAGCGGGAGTGAGGGAGACCCAGTACTTC. It is translated as CSVAGLAGVRETQYF.

The V gene is TRBV18, the J gene TRBJ1-3, with TRBD1 matching 7 bases. Trimming took 5 bases from V and 3 from J; bases not matched to a gene: 7. The CDR3 contains 15 residues. Germline-derived CDR1 and CDR2 are KGHSH and LQKENI. This chain's CDR3 is CASSTGVLDGNTIYF. CDR3 coding DNA: TGTGCCAGCTCAACAGGGGTGCTGGATGGAAACACCATATATTTT.

This sequence joins TRBV11-2 and TRBJ2-4; D might be TRBD2 (5 bases). This CDR3 is built from 14 residues. Germline V lookup: CDR1 SGHAT, CDR2 FQNNGV. The ends were cut back, 8 bases at V and 2 bases at J, with 13 bases in the middle. The CDR3: CASLRDRTKNIQYF. Written as DNA, the CDR3 is TGTGCCAGCCTCCGGGATCGAACCAAAAACATTCAGTACTTC.

V and J are TRBV11-3 and TRBJ2-1; D is possibly TRBD1 or TRBD2 (5 bases each). The CDR3 runs to 12 residues. Trimming stripped 4 bases from V and 16 bases from J, with 17 bases between. The germline gives CDR1 SGHNT, CDR2 YENEEA. CDR3 coding DNA: TGTGCCAGCAGCTCCACTAGGGACCGCGAATTCTTC. Encoded protein: CASSSTRDREFF.

The chain links TRBV30 to TRBJ1-1, with D tentatively TRBD1 (6 bases). The V and J ends lost 8 bases and 0 bases respectively, with 16 bases between them. CDR3 length: 14 amino acids. The germline V gene encodes CDR1 GTSNPN and CDR2 SVGIG (reference sequence). This chain's CDR3 is CARDRDNMNTEAFF. The CDR3 region has the DNA TGTGCCCGAGACCGGGACAACATGAACACTGAAGCTTTCTTT.

The DNA of the CDR3 is TGTGCCAGCAGCCCGAGAGACAGAAACTATGGCTACACCTTC. Amino acids: CASSPRDRNYGYTF. V gene TRBV9 combines with J gene TRBJ1-2; TRBD1 is a possible D gene (5 bases). Germline assignment: CDR1 SGDLS and CDR2 YYNGEE. V shed 4 bases and J shed 2 bases, with 12 bases lying between them. The CDR3 has 14 amino acids.

This clone was observed a few times. This chain connects TRBV30 to TRBJ2-2; D is perhaps TRBD2 (6 bases). This CDR3 spans 14 amino acids. V was shortened by 1 base and J by 7 bases, with 13 bases between the two germline ends. CDR1 and CDR2 from the germline V gene are GTSNPN and SVGIG (reference sequence). In nucleotides, the CDR3 is TGTGCCTGGAGTGCTTGGGAGGTGTACGGGGAGCTGTTTTTT. It codes for CAWSAWEVYGELFF.

This chain links TRBV29-1 with TRBJ2-2, with D perhaps being TRBD1 or TRBD2 (6 bases each). The CDR3 is 15 residues long. Germline assignment: CDR1 SQVTM and CDR2 ANQGSEA. The V gene lost 7 bases and the J gene lost 0 bases, with 15 bases spanning the gap. The CDR3 protein is CSAPVGGANTGELFF. The CDR3 DNA reads TGCAGCGCTCCCGTCGGGGGCGCGAACACCGGGGAGCTGTTTTTT.

The chain joins TRBV19 to TRBJ2-3; D is perhaps TRBD1 (5 bases). The V end was cut by 0 bases, the J end by 0 bases, with 10 bases between. The CDR3 runs 16 residues. Germline V gene sequence: CDR1 LNHDA, CDR2 SQIVND (reference sequence). CDR3 coding DNA: TGTGCCAGTAGTATAGAAAACAGGCCTAGCACAGATACGCAGTATTTT. It is translated as CASSIENRPSTDTQYF.

This clone came up once. The genes are TRBV5-4 and TRBJ2-2; tentative D call: TRBD1 (5 bases). With 0 bases removed from V and 2 bases from J, the gap between germline ends came to 8 bases. Germline CDR1 reads SGHNT; CDR2 reads YYREEE (reference sequence). This CDR3 spans 15 amino acids. The CDR3 nucleotides are TGTGCCAGCAGCTTGGATGGGGCTAACACCGGGGAGCTGTTTTTT. It is translated as CASSLDGANTGELFF.

The chain couples TRBV24-1 to TRBJ1-2; TRBD1 might be the D (6 bases). The CDR3 is 13 amino acids. Germline-derived CDR1 and CDR2 are KGHDR and SFDVKD. V lost 5 bases, J lost 6 bases, and 12 bases lay in between. CDR3 protein: CATSGGGANGYTF. The CDR3 nucleotides are TGTGCCACCAGTGGCGGGGGGGCAAATGGCTACACCTTC.

The genes are TRBV24-1 and TRBJ2-5, with a weak D call TRBD2 (6 bases). This CDR3 is built from 13 residues. Germline V gives CDR1 KGHDR, CDR2 SFDVKD. Trimming took 9 bases from V and 3 from J, leaving 13 bases between them. Here the CDR3 reads CATGEAGKETQYF. CDR3 sequence (DNA): TGTGCCACCGGGGAGGCAGGGAAAGAGACCCAGTACTTC.

This clone appeared a few times. The rearrangement links TRBV6-1 to TRBJ2-7; D is possibly TRBD1 (5 bases). The V and J ends lost 2 bases and 2 bases respectively, with 13 bases between them. This CDR3 has 15 residues. Germline CDR1 and CDR2: MNHNS and SASEGT. The CDR3 spells CASSEWGRSAYEQYF. CDR3 DNA sequence: TGTGCCAGCAGTGAATGGGGCAGGAGCGCCTACGAGCAGTACTTC.

The chain uses TRBV19 and TRBJ2-2, with D hard to call. The CDR3 is 14 amino acids. V lost 0 bases to trimming and J lost 6 bases, with 8 bases between them. Germline loops: CDR1 LNHDA, CDR2 SQIVND (reference sequence). CDR3 DNA sequence: TGTGCCAGTAGTATAGACCCTCTTGCCGGGGAGCTGTTTTTT. This translates into CASSIDPLAGELFF. Full variable domain (remainder filled in from reference TRBV19 and TRBJ2-2): DGGITQSPKYLFRKEGQNVTLSCEQNLNHDAMYWYRQDPGQGLRLIYYSQIVNDFQKGDIAEGYSVSREKKESFPLTVTSAQKNPTAFYLCASSIDPLAGELFFGEGSRLTVL.

The chain combines TRBV3-1 (or the pseudogene TRBV3-2) with TRBJ2-5; D may be TRBD1 (5 bases). The CDR3 length is 13 residues. V was shortened by 4 bases and J by 4 bases, with 10 bases between the two germline ends. Germline V lookup: CDR1 LGHDT, CDR2 YNNKEL (reference sequence). As DNA, the CDR3 is TGTGCCAGCAGCCTAGGGGTGGGAGAGACCCAGTACTTC. Amino acid sequence: CASSLGVGETQYF.